The 20 T cell receptor beta chains reported below all come from one sample, sequenced in a study of T cells in Graves' hyperthyroidism and ophthalmopathy. TCR beta CDR3 region amplification was performed from RNA transcripts. With the HTBI primer set, the TCR CDR3 went through a first round of RT-PCR. TCRdb passed the multiplex PCR reads through MiXCR, listing each CDR3 protein once. Here the sample spans about 380,000 distinct CDR3 sequences, 14% being singletons. The sequenced sample consisted of blood. These receptors came from a woman aged 60-75 years with Graves' hyperthyroidism.

The sample holds many counts of this clonotype. This chain connects TRBV27 to TRBJ1-4; D is undetermined. Trimming took 5 bases from V and 0 from J, leaving 10 bases between them. Germline V gives CDR1 MNHEY, CDR2 SMNVEV (reference sequence). The CDR3 contains 15 residues. The CDR3 bases are TGTGCCAGCAGTCCCGCTTTAGCAACTAATGAAAAACTGTTTTTT. The encoded protein is CASSPALATNEKLFF.

In its sample, this clonotype was seen a few times. The V and J genes are TRBV20-1 and TRBJ1-5; weak D call: TRBD1 (6 bases). Trimming took 3 bases from V and 4 from J, leaving 13 bases between them. Germline CDR1 DFQATT, CDR2 SNEGSKA (reference sequence). The CDR3 consists of 14 residues. CDR3 nucleotide sequence: TGCAGTGCTAGGGACAGAGGGCGAAATCAGCCCCAGCATTTT. Residues: CSARDRGRNQPQHF.

Ten or more counts support this clonotype. The chain joins TRBV19 to TRBJ2-7; 13 nucleotides match TRBD2. CDR3 length equals 15 residues. The junction had 7 bases not matched to a gene; V was cut back by 9 bases and J by 2 bases. Germline-derived CDR1 and CDR2 are LNHDA and SQIVND (reference sequence). DNA of the CDR3: TGTGCCAGCTCACCAGGACTAGCGGGAGCCTACGAGCAGTACTTC. This encodes CASSPGLAGAYEQYF.

Ten or more counts support this clonotype. The rearrangement joins TRBV9 to TRBJ2-1; TRBD2 matches 7 bases. The CDR3 runs 15 residues. V lost 3 bases, J lost 4 bases, and 7 bases stayed unmatched. Germline V gene lookup returns CDR1 SGDLS and CDR2 YYNGEE. CDR3 sequence reads: CASSERLADYNEQFF. The CDR3 DNA reads TGTGCCAGCAGCGAGAGGCTAGCGGATTACAATGAGCAGTTCTTC.

This clonotype was counted between two and nine times. V and J are TRBV5-1 and TRBJ2-2; 10 bases align to TRBD1. The CDR3 has 15 residues. Germline CDR1 reads SGHRS; CDR2 reads YFSETQ. J lost 6 bases, V lost 1 base, and 3 bases had no gene match. The CDR3 nucleotides read TGCGCCAGCAGCTTGTCCGGGACAGGGGCCGGGGAGCTGTTTTTT. Its translation is CASSLSGTGAGELFF.

This clonotype came up a few times. The V call is TRBV20-1, the J call TRBJ2-5; possibly TRBD1 for D (5 bases). V was cut by 5 bases and J by 1 base, with 11 bases left in between. Germline V gene data show CDR1 as DFQATT and CDR2 as SNEGSKA (reference sequence). The CDR3 contains 13 residues. As DNA, the CDR3 is TGCAGTGCTTCATCGACAGCCCAAGAGACCCAGTACTTC. Residues: CSASSTAQETQYF.

Ten or more counts support this clonotype. This rearrangement joins TRBV11-2 to TRBJ2-1; D is perhaps TRBD2 (5 bases). Germline V gene data show CDR1 as SGHAT and CDR2 as FQNNGV. The V gene lost 4 bases and the J gene lost 7 bases, with 14 bases spanning the gap. There are 14 residues in the CDR3. Here the CDR3 DNA reads TGTGCCAGCAGCTCTAGCCCGGGATTAAATGAGCAGTTCTTC. Translation: CASSSSPGLNEQFF.

This clonotype occurred many times. This chain joins TRBV7-9 and TRBJ2-7; perhaps D is TRBD1 or TRBD2 (5 bases each). Trimming left V 4 bases short and J 0 bases short, with 10 bases between. Germline CDR1 is SEHNR and CDR2 is FQNEAQ (reference sequence). The CDR3 totals 14 residues. CDR3 residues: CASSWDGVSYEQYF. CDR3 nucleotides: TGTGCCAGCAGCTGGGACGGAGTCTCCTACGAGCAGTACTTC.

V usage is TRBV4-1 and J usage is TRBJ2-5; the D is unclear. Germline assignment: CDR1 MGHRA and CDR2 YSYEKL. Trimming pared 0 bases from V and 12 bases from J, leaving 11 bases between. The CDR3 sequence is 12 residues long. CDR3 region: CASSQDGQTKYF. The DNA for the CDR3 is TGCGCCAGCAGCCAAGATGGGCAGACGAAGTACTTC.

Many counts were recorded for this clonotype. The chain couples TRBV20-1 to TRBJ1-3; a possible D gene is TRBD1 (6 bases). The germline V gene has CDR1 DFQATT and CDR2 SNEGSKA (reference sequence). Trimming left V 5 bases short and J 0 bases short, with 20 bases between. CDR3 length equals 17 residues. CDR3 in amino acids: CSAPLEGGGLSGNTIYF. CDR3 DNA: TGCAGTGCTCCCCTAGAGGGCGGGGGGCTCTCTGGAAACACCATATATTTT.

The sample holds a few counts of this clonotype. The chain joins TRBV6-5 to TRBJ2-3, with 8 bases lining up with TRBD1. Germline CDR1 and CDR2: MNHEY and SVGAGI. The trim removed 4 bases at V and 5 bases at J, leaving 8 bases unmatched. The length of the CDR3 is 15 residues. CDR3 DNA sequence: TGTGCCAGCAGTTCCTTGGACAGGGAAGGAGATACGCAGTATTTT. Encoded protein: CASSSLDREGDTQYF.

This clonotype appeared a few times. The V call is TRBV28, the J call TRBJ1-1; 7 positions match TRBD1. The J segment lost 4 bases and the V segment lost 6 bases, leaving 11 bases of the junction unmatched. This CDR3 has 15 residues. Germline CDR1 and CDR2: MDHEN and SYDVKM. Here the CDR3 DNA reads TGTGCCAGCAGCCCAGGGGGTCGGTGGGCCACTGAAGCTTTCTTT. It is translated as CASSPGGRWATEAFF.

The rearrangement uses TRBV27 and TRBJ1-5; D not certain. CDR3 length equals 14 residues. V gave up 1 base and J gave up 5 bases, with 9 bases separating them. Germline CDR1 MNHEY, CDR2 SMNVEV (reference sequence). The CDR3 reads CASSLYRVDQPQHF. CDR3 bases: TGTGCCAGCAGTTTATATAGGGTCGATCAGCCCCAGCATTTT.

This clonotype was recorded many times. The chain couples TRBV24-1 to TRBJ2-1; D ambiguous. Looked up from germline, CDR1 is KGHDR and CDR2 is SFDVKD. With 5 bases removed from V and 0 bases from J, the gap between germline ends came to 16 bases. The CDR3 is 17 residues long. CDR3 sequence reads: CATSAQSARSSYNEQFF. CDR3 nucleotides: TGTGCCACCAGTGCCCAGAGCGCTAGGAGCTCCTACAATGAGCAGTTCTTC.

This clonotype was recorded many times. This rearrangement joins TRBV2 to TRBJ1-2, with 11 bases that match TRBD1. Germline V lookup: CDR1 SNHLY, CDR2 FYNNEI. V gave up 6 bases and J gave up 2 bases; unmatched junction bases: 5. This CDR3 is built from 15 residues. Here the CDR3 reads CASRRGQGVNYGYTF. The CDR3 DNA is TGTGCCAGCAGGAGGGGACAGGGGGTGAACTATGGCTACACCTTC.

The gene calls are TRBV12-3 or TRBV12-4 and TRBJ1-1; D is unclear. The CDR3 contains 17 residues. V was trimmed by 0 bases and J by 0 bases, leaving 14 bases between them. The CDR3 here is CASSLALSVQLNTEAFF. The CDR3 region has the DNA TGTGCCAGCAGTTTAGCGCTGTCGGTACAACTGAACACTGAAGCTTTCTTT.

In its sample, this clonotype was seen once. A much larger clone lies one base from this, so it may be a read error. V usage is TRBV7-3 and J usage is TRBJ2-1, with 8 bases identical to TRBD2. V lost 5 bases, J lost 10 bases, and 7 bases stayed unmatched. Germline CDR1 SGHTA, CDR2 FQGTGA. CDR3 length: 13 residues. The CDR3 nucleotides are TGTGCCAGCAGCCAAGCGGGGGAGTACGAGCAGTTCTTC. Amino acid sequence: CASSQAGEYEQFF.

The chain has TRBV3-1 and TRBJ1-3; D is ambiguous. Germline assignment: CDR1 LGHDT and CDR2 YNNKEL (reference sequence). This CDR3 is 15 amino acids long. V was pared by 7 bases and J by 4 bases, with 17 bases between. CDR3 DNA: TGTGCCAGCAATTTTAGCCCCGTCGGAGGAAACACCATATATTTT. It specifies CASNFSPVGGNTIYF.

The table lists this clonotype with many counts. The genes are TRBV5-1 and TRBJ2-1; 7 bases are shared with TRBD2. V lost 6 bases, J lost 4 bases, and 13 bases stayed unmatched. The V gene's germline CDR1 is SGHRS and CDR2 YFSETQ. CDR3 length equals 16 residues. The CDR3 protein is CASTRSGGTEYNEQFF. The CDR3 bases are TGCGCCAGCACCAGGTCCGGGGGGACGGAGTACAATGAGCAGTTCTTC.

A single count supports this clonotype. The V and J genes are TRBV28 and TRBJ2-1; 10 bases map to TRBD1. This CDR3 comprises 14 residues. The ends lost 3 bases at V and 7 bases at J; junction bases unmatched: 3. CDR1 and CDR2 (germline): MDHEN, SYDVKM. The CDR3 nucleotides are TGTGCCAGCAGTTTGGGGACAGGGGAGAATGAGCAGTTCTTC. Translation gives CASSLGTGENEQFF.